Reported below is one TCR delta chain. This likely stems from a read error, as it lies one base from a far larger clone. Other DNA sequences in the same sample also yield this CDR3. This record belongs to a study of γδ T cells in repeated Plasmodium falciparum infection. In germline, CDR1 is TSWWSYY, CDR2 QGS. V lost 3 bases, J lost 2 bases, and 34 bases lay in between. This CDR3 contains 22 residues. Gammadelta T cells were flow-sorted from PBMC into Vgamma9/Vdelta2+ and Vdelta2-negative populations for bulk analysis. TCRdb applied CATT to the multiplex PCR reads for clone calling. Among 75,000 to 95,000 delta-chain clones listed, approximately 0.92% were seen once.

The rearrangement links TRDV1 to TRDJ1; D gene uncertain. In the absence of a J gene in TCRdb, the DNA was matched to germline to assign it here. This TCR derives from a pool of human donors (malaria-infected and uninfected, not separated). The source material was gamma-delta T cells from blood. CDR3 nucleotides: TGTGCTCTTGGGGAGCGAGGATGGTGTGAGTCCCACCCTTTACCTGCGACCGATAAACTCATCTTT. This codes for CALGERGWCESHPLPATDKLIF.